This T cell receptor beta chain stems from a study of blood T cell repertoires in COVID-19. In the study overall: Spain, Italy and the United States supplied samples that represented acute and convalescent COVID-19. In each case, the material was cDNA or gDNA derived from T cells, B-cell-depleted T cells, or PBMCs.

Original data processing: Estimation of nucleated cell counts was performed using reference gene primer amplification. Measured with immunoSEQ multiplex PCR; TCRdb has only the in-frame clones, and not every one. From that table come the V and J calls and clone size; the DNA was used to work out D and trimming. The sample lists 150,000 to 200,000 clones; approximately 80% were seen once. CDR1 is SGHRS and CDR2 is YFSETQ in the germline V gene. V was cut by 0 bases and J by 5 bases, with 14 bases left in between. The CDR3 has 15 amino acids. Those enrolled in Seattle joined during active infection and were followed longitudinally afterward.

Sequencing was performed on peripheral blood. This sequence joins TRBV5-1 and TRBJ2-5, with a tentative D call TRBD2 (6 bases). The receptor was derived from a woman between 70 and 85 years old with COVID-19, enrolled during active disease. CDR3 residues: CASSLGKGGVETQYF. The CDR3 nucleotides read TGCGCCAGCAGCTTGGGGAAGGGAGGAGTGGAGACCCAGTACTTC.